The T cell receptor (beta chain) under discussion was sequenced for a study of T cell repertoires in ileal Crohn's disease. Study summary: At postoperative colonoscopy, neoterminal ileum biopsies were taken as M6.

Specified time point: neoterminal ileum biopsy at postoperative endoscopy, about 6 months after surgery. Libraries were prepared by immunoSEQ multiplex PCR; TCRdb keeps only in-frame clonotypes and omits some of them. This table has over 8,500 clones, around 80% appearing once. CDR1 and CDR2 (germline): MNHEY, SVGAGI. The CDR3 is 12 amino acids. The V end was cut by 6 bases, the J end by 7 bases, with 12 bases between. The gene calls are TRBV6-5 and TRBJ1-1; TRBD1 might be the D (5 bases). The source of this sequence is an adult with Crohn's disease. Material: ileal tissue. CDR3 nucleotides: TGTGCCAGCAGCACTGACAGAGGTGAAGCTTTCTTT. Translated, it gives CASSTDRGEAFF.